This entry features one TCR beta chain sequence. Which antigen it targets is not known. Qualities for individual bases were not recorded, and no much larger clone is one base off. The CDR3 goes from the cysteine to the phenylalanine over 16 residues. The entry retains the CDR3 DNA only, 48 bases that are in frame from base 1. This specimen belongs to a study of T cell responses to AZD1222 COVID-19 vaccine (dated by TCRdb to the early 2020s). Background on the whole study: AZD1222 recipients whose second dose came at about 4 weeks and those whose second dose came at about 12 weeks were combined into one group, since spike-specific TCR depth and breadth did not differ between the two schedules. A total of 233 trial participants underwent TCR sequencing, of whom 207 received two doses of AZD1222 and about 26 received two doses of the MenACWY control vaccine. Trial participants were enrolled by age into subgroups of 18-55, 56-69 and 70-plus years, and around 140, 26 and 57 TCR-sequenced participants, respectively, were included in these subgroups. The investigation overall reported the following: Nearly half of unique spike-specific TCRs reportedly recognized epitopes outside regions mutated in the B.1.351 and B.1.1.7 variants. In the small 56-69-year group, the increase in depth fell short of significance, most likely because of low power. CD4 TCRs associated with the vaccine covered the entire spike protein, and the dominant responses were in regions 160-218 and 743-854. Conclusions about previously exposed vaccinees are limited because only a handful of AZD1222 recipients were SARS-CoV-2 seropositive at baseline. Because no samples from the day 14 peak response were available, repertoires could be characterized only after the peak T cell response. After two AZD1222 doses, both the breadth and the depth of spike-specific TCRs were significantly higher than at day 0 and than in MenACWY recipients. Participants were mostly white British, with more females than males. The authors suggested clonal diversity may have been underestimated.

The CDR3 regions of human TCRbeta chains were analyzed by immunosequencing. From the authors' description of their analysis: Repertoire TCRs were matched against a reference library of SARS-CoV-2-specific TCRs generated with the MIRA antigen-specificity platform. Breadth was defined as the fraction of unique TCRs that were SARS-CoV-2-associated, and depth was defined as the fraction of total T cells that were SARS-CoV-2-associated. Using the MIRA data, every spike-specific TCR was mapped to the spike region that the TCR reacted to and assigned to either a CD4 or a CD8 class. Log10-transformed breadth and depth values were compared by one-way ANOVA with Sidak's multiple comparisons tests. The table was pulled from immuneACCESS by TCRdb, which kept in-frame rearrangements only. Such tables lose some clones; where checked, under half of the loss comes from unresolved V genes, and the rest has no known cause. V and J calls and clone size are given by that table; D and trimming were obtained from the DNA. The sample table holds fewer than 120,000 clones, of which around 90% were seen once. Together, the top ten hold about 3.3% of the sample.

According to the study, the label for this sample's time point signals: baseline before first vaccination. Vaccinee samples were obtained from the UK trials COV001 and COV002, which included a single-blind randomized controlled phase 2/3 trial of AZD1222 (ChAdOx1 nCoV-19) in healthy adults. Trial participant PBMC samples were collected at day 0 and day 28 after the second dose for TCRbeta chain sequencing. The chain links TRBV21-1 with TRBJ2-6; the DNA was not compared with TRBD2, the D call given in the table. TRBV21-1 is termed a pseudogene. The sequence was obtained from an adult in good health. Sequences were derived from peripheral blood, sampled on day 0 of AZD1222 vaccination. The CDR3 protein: CASKTSSSSGANVLTF. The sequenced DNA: TGTGCCAGCAAAACCTCGTCGAGCTCTGGGGCCAACGTCCTGACTTTC.